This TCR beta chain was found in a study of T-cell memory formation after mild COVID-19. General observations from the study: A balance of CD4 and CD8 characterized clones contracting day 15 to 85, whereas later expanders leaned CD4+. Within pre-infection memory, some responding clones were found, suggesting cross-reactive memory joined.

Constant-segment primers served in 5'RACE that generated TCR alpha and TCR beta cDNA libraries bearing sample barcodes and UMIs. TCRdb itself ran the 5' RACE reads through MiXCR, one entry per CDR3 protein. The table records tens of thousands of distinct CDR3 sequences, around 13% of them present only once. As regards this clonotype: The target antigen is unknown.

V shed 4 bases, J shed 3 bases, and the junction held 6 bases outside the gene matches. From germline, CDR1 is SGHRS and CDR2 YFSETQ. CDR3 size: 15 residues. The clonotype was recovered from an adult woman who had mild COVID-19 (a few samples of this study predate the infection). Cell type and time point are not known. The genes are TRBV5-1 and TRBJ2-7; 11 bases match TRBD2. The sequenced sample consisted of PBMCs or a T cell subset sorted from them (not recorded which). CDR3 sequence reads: CASSAGTSGHYEQYF. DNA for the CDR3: TGCGCCAGCAGCGCGGGGACTAGCGGCCACTACGAGCAGTACTTC.